This T cell receptor beta chain came from a study of immune cell composition in non-small cell lung cancer (dated by TCRdb to between 2016 and 2019). In the study overall: To assign histologic subtype, which was mostly lung adenocarcinoma or squamous cell carcinoma, H&E was combined with p63, CK5, Napsin A and TTF-1 immunohistochemistry. TCR-beta sequencing from Adaptive Biotechnologies was done on around 32 paired sets of NSCLC tumour and non-adjacent lung specimens and on around 24 tumour-only specimens. Supplementary cohort #1 consisted of 9 to 11 lung adenocarcinoma cases with paired tumour/lung TCR-beta sequencing and with TIL populations generated to assess tumour reactivity. Four tumour specimens that had TCR-beta data belonged to rare histological subtypes and were left out of the subtype comparisons. Results and caveats for the whole study, not just this receptor: Only around ten cases were included in the reactivity cohort, and sequence sharing between tumour-reactive clones and the dominant in vivo tumour-associated clones was not shown. Across some 11 adenocarcinoma cases, TIL tumour reactivity correlated strongly with maximal tumour-associated clone frequency but not with overall clonality. Top 10 clone scores and productive clonality were significantly higher in lung squamous cell carcinoma than in lung adenocarcinoma tumours. Smoking pack-years did not significantly correlate with tumour TCR-beta clonality. Nearly half of NSCLC cases had tumour-associated clones >0.5%, found in 33% of adenocarcinomas compared with more than 65% of squamous carcinomas.

Measured from the cysteine to the phenylalanine, the CDR3 is 15 residues long. Only the CDR3 DNA stays, 45 bases, in frame from base 1. The germline V gene (reference sequence) specifies SEHNR as CDR1 and FQNEAQ as CDR2. V and J lose 5 bases and 6 bases, and a span of 20 bases separates them. Remarks on this clone: Its recognized antigen is unknown. Base qualities are not provided; no much larger clone lies one nucleotide away.

Genomic DNA was extracted with the QIAamp DNA kit from frozen aliquots of unsorted single-cell suspensions. Surgically resected non-small cell lung cancer tissue was used for the tumour samples. Tissues were received within 2 hours of resection and processed immediately into single-cell suspensions. Tissue was mechanically dissociated and enzymatically digested with DNase I, collagenase I and hyaluronidase for approximately 32 minutes at 37 °C, then filtered and RBC-lysed. A two-step multiplex PCR amplified TCR-beta CDR3 regions from genomic DNA, and the second step of the PCR added Illumina-compatible adaptors. TCR-beta immunosequencing was performed on an Illumina platform as a commercial immunoSEQ service. Per the original workflow: Repertoires were described by productive clonality and by Top 10 Clones, which is the percentage of T-cell templates coming from the ten most frequent sequences. Values for productive clonality spanned 0 to 1, where a value of 1 indicated a monoclonal population. Using log10 scatter plots, tumour-associated clones were identified as sequences that made up at least 0.1% of tumour T-cell templates yet were absent from the matched non-adjacent lung. Two-group comparisons used Student's t-tests, stages used ANOVA, and relationships used linear regression, analysed in GraphPad Prism7 and R. The immuneACCESS repertoire file appears here via TCRdb, limited to in-frame rearrangements. These files lack a portion of the clones; in checked studies, under half of the deficit traces to unresolved V genes, and the cause of the others is not known. That table supplies the V and J calls and clone size; D and trimming were determined from the DNA. The sample contains about 14,000 clones, 81% of them found a single time. The ten largest clonotypes hold around 10% of the sample.

This sequence uses TRBV7-9 and TRBJ2-7; the best D guess is TRBD2, with 5 bases matching. The sequence came from a human donor with non-small cell lung cancer. Material for sequencing was lung tumor tissue. The nucleotide sequence reads as follows: TGTGCCAGCAGCCCCTTGAGAGGCGGCGCGGGCGAGCAGTACTTC. This is translated as CASSPLRGGAGEQYF. This CDR3, with the reference TRBV7-9 and TRBJ2-7 proteins standing in past its ends, gives the full variable domain DTGVSQNPRHKITKRGQNVTFRCDPISEHNRLYWYRQTLGQGPEFLTYFQNEAQLEKSRLLSDRFSAERPKGSFSTLEIQRTEQGDSAMYLCASSPLRGGAGEQYFGPGTRLTVT.